This T cell receptor (beta chain) comes out of a study of a mutant IDH1 vaccine in newly diagnosed glioma. Study overall: Onset of vaccination occurred 4-6 weeks following radiotherapy alone, or with temozolomide cycles. Study-wide results and limits: Pseudoprogression looked unconnected to shifts in top peripheral T cell clonotypes.

The table came from immunoSEQ multiplex PCR; TCRdb's copy has only in-frame clones and leaves some out. This table has some 47,000 clones, under 90% appearing once. Germline V gene data show CDR1 as MGHRA and CDR2 as YSYEKL. V lost 5 bases to trimming and J lost 2 bases, with 16 bases between them. This CDR3 is 17 amino acids long. With respect to this clone: The antigen is undetermined.

Time point given: week 35, safety follow-up. Doses of 300 ug of mutant IDH1 20-mer peptide were given with topical imiquimod. This clonotype was sampled from a woman in her 40s with glioma. Some clones in this sample may be carry-over from other donors' samples. V usage is TRBV4-1 and J usage is TRBJ2-6; D possibly corresponds to TRBD1 (6 bases). The material sequenced was PBMCs, taken from a glioma patient whose treatment included an IDH1 peptide vaccine. CDR3 sequence: CASSFRINRAGANVLTF. The CDR3 DNA reads as TGCGCCAGCAGCTTCCGTATTAACAGGGCTGGGGCCAACGTCCTGACTTTC.